Presented here are 23 T cell receptor beta chains from one specimen sequenced in a study of blood T cell repertoires in COVID-19. Repertoires were generated with immunoSEQ multiplex PCR, while TCRdb's copy carries only in-frame clones and drops some. This sample yields around 280,000 clones, of which more than 75% are seen a single time; 1.3% belongs to the top ten. Source material: peripheral blood. These TCRs come from a man in his 70s with acute or convalescent COVID-19.

The CDR3 nucleotides are TGTGCCACCTCTAGTCGGGACGAGCAGTACTTC. Its protein product is CATSSRDEQYF. The chain has TRBV2 and TRBJ2-7, with D hard to call. The V and J ends lost 10 bases and 5 bases respectively, with 12 bases between them. The germline V gene has CDR1 SNHLY and CDR2 FYNNEI. There are 11 residues in the CDR3. The full variable domain, with the rest looked up from reference TRBV2 and TRBJ2-7, is EPEVTQTPSHQVTQMGQEVILRCVPISNHLYFYWYRQILGQKVEFLVSFYNNEISEKSEIFDDQFSVERPDGSNFTLKIRSTKLEDSAMYFCATSSRDEQYFGPGTRLTVT.

The chain uses TRBV10-3 and TRBJ1-1; D remains ambiguous. The CDR3 runs to 15 residues. The V and J ends lost 0 bases and 1 base respectively, with 9 bases between them. Germline CDR1 is ENHRY and CDR2 is SYGVKD. This CDR3 reads CAISESRAGNTEAFF. The CDR3 nucleotides are TGTGCCATCAGTGAGTCTCGGGCGGGGAACACTGAAGCTTTCTTT.

The chain combines TRBV28 with TRBJ2-1; 10 bases fit TRBD1. V lost 8 bases, J lost 1 base, and 8 bases stayed unmatched. The germline CDR1 and CDR2 sequences are MDHEN and SYDVKM. The CDR3 is made up of 16 amino acids. CDR3 residues: CASGSPGQGSYNEQFF. Here the CDR3 DNA reads TGTGCCAGCGGGTCTCCGGGACAGGGGTCCTACAATGAGCAGTTCTTC.

J is TRBJ1-2 and V is TRBV4-3, with TRBD1 matching 11 bases. The junction had 7 bases not matched to a gene; V was cut back by 0 bases and J by 4 bases. The CDR3 has 17 amino acids. Germline CDR1 LGHNA, CDR2 YSLEER. The CDR3, as DNA: TGCGCCAGCAGCCAAGATCTTGGGACAGGGGGGATCTATGGCTACACCTTC. Translating gives CASSQDLGTGGIYGYTF.

The count of this clone is one. The chain joins TRBV19 to TRBJ1-2; D is possibly TRBD1 (6 bases). The V end lost 7 bases, the J end lost 2 bases, and 8 bases lay between the germline ends. Germline values: CDR1 LNHDA, CDR2 SQIVND (reference sequence). This CDR3 is 12 amino acids long. CDR3 protein: CASNRGNYGYTF. The CDR3 DNA follows: TGTGCCAGTAATAGGGGGAACTATGGCTACACCTTC. The full variable domain, rest sourced from reference TRBV19 and TRBJ1-2, is DGGITQSPKYLFRKEGQNVTLSCEQNLNHDAMYWYRQDPGQGLRLIYYSQIVNDFQKGDIAEGYSVSREKKESFPLTVTSAQKNPTAFYLCASNRGNYGYTFGSGTRLTVV.

This chain uses TRBV7-2 with TRBJ2-7; D is uncertain. V lost 5 bases to trimming and J lost 1 base, with 9 bases between them. Germline CDR1 SGHTA, CDR2 FQGNSA. This CDR3 is 13 amino acids long. This chain's CDR3 is CASSPWPSYEQYF. In DNA, the CDR3 is TGTGCCAGCAGCCCGTGGCCTTCCTACGAGCAGTACTTC.

This clone came up once. This chain connects TRBV3-1 (or the pseudogene TRBV3-2) to TRBJ2-1, with TRBD2 matching over 8 bases. This CDR3 contains 15 residues. V was clipped by 2 bases and J by 5 bases; unmatched bases: 5. Germline V CDR1 and CDR2: LGHDT, YNNKEL (reference sequence). The CDR3 nucleotides are TGTGCCAGCAGCCAACTAGCGGGCCCTGACAATGAGCAGTTCTTC. It encodes CASSQLAGPDNEQFF.

The chain links TRBV11-2 to TRBJ2-5; TRBD1 aligns across 7 bases. Trimming took 5 bases from V and 4 from J; bases not matched to a gene: 7. The germline gives CDR1 SGHAT, CDR2 FQNNGV. CDR3 size: 14 residues. In DNA form, the CDR3 reads TGTGCCAGCAGCATAACAGGGGACCTAGAGACCCAGTACTTC. Its translation is CASSITGDLETQYF.

This clone was recorded only once. The rearrangement joins TRBV19 to TRBJ1-3; 7 bases agree with TRBD1. V was pared by 5 bases and J by 0 bases, with 4 bases of the junction left unmatched. Germline lookup yields CDR1 LNHDA and CDR2 SQIVND (reference sequence). The CDR3 has 15 amino acids. DNA for the CDR3: TGTGCCAGTAGTCAAGACAGGGACTCTGGAAACACCATATATTTT. Its translation is CASSQDRDSGNTIYF.

The genes are TRBV6-6 and TRBJ2-2; tentative D call: TRBD1 (5 bases). The CDR3 contains 14 residues. CDR1 and CDR2 from the germline V gene are MNHNY and SVGAGI (reference sequence). Deletions cut 2 bases from V and 9 bases from J, with 13 bases between. The CDR3 bases are TGTGCCAGCAGTTACCCCGAACAGGCCAGGGAGCTGTTTTTT. Its translation: CASSYPEQARELFF.

This sequence joins TRBV20-1 and TRBJ2-5; TRBD2 is a possible D gene (6 bases). Germline CDR1 is DFQATT and CDR2 is SNEGSKA (reference sequence). There are 13 residues in the CDR3. Trimming took 3 bases from V and 5 from J, leaving 13 bases between them. The CDR3 bases are TGCAGTGCTAGTGTACCGGGAGTCGAGACCCAGTACTTC. This sequence encodes CSASVPGVETQYF.

DNA of the CDR3: TGTGCCAGCAGCTTAGCTCGTGAAAAACTGTTTTTT. This codes for CASSLAREKLFF. The chain combines TRBV7-2 with TRBJ1-4, with D uncertain. Trimming removed 0 bases from V and 7 bases from J, with 3 bases in between. CDR1 and CDR2 from the germline V gene are SGHTA and FQGNSA. This CDR3 has 12 amino acids.

In regard to this clone: The junction differs from germline at one of its ends, possibly a read error. The chain joins TRBV18 to TRBJ1-2; 7 nucleotides match TRBD1. The CDR3 is 14 residues long. Germline V gene sequence: CDR1 KGHSH, CDR2 LQKENI. CDR3 protein: CASSPPAAGQLRSF. In DNA, the CDR3 is TGTGCCAGCTCACCACCCGCGGCGGGACAGCTTCGGAGTTTC.

This clone was counted only a few times. The V gene is TRBV2, the J gene TRBJ1-1; possibly TRBD1 for D (5 bases). V lost 6 bases to trimming and J lost 6 bases, with 14 bases between them. The CDR3 runs to 13 residues. CDR1 and CDR2 from the germline V gene are SNHLY and FYNNEI. CDR3 DNA: TGTGCCAGCAGAAATACACGGGGGTCTGAAGCTTTCTTT. It specifies CASRNTRGSEAFF.

The chain is built from TRBV6-5 and TRBJ1-6; 7 bases are shared with TRBD1. V trimming: 6 bases; J trimming: 5 bases; junction bases outside the gene matches: 7. The CDR3 is 15 amino acids. Germline loops: CDR1 MNHEY, CDR2 SVGAGI. The CDR3 spells CASRSRGINNSPLHF. As DNA, the CDR3 is TGTGCCAGCAGGTCCAGGGGGATAAATAATTCACCCCTCCACTTT.

This clone was seen once. The DNA for the CDR3 is TGCAGCGCAAGGGGAGGCGCAGATACGCAGTATTTT. Protein product: CSARGGADTQYF. The rearrangement links TRBV29-1 to TRBJ2-3; maybe TRBD2 (6 bases). Per the germline V gene, CDR1 is SQVTM and CDR2 is ANQGSEA. V lost 7 bases and J lost 4, with 12 bases in between. The CDR3 is 12 residues long.

V usage is TRBV11-1 and J usage is TRBJ2-5; 10 bases align to TRBD1. The germline CDR1 and CDR2 sequences are SGHAT and FQDESV (reference sequence). The CDR3 runs 15 residues. The ends lost 7 bases at V and 5 bases at J; junction bases unmatched: 10. CDR3 in amino acids: CASNQPGTGVETQYF. The CDR3 region has the DNA TGTGCCAGCAACCAACCCGGGACAGGGGTGGAGACCCAGTACTTC.

CDR3 loop: CAIRGTSGGWAGELFF. CDR3 sequence (DNA): TGTGCCATCAGAGGGACTAGCGGAGGGTGGGCCGGGGAGCTGTTTTTT. The rearrangement links TRBV10-3 to TRBJ2-2, with 11 bases aligning to TRBD2. This CDR3 is built from 16 residues. CDR1 and CDR2 (germline): ENHRY, SYGVKD. V trimming: 6 bases; J trimming: 6 bases; junction bases outside the gene matches: 9.

The V gene is TRBV19, the J gene TRBJ2-2; D is undetermined. V shed 7 bases and J shed 5 bases, with 5 bases lying between them. Germline V lookup: CDR1 LNHDA, CDR2 SQIVND (reference sequence). This CDR3 has 11 amino acids. This CDR3 is CASTGTGELFF. CDR3 sequence (DNA): TGTGCCAGTACAGGAACCGGGGAGCTGTTTTTT.

This chain connects TRBV6-6 to TRBJ2-7, with 10 bases that match TRBD1. After removal of 4 bases from V and 6 bases from J, the junction contained 3 bases not matched to a gene. The V gene's germline CDR1 is MNHNY and CDR2 SVGAGI (reference sequence). There are 13 residues in the CDR3. This CDR3 is CASSSGTGAEQYF. As DNA, the CDR3 is TGTGCCAGCAGTTCGGGGACAGGGGCCGAGCAGTACTTC.

V is TRBV3-1 (or the pseudogene TRBV3-2) and J is TRBJ2-3; TRBD2 is a possible D gene (6 bases). This CDR3 comprises 17 residues. Germline V gene lookup returns CDR1 LGHDT and CDR2 YNNKEL (reference sequence). The germline V and J ends were trimmed by 6 bases and 1 base, with 20 bases remaining between them. CDR3 sequence: CASSPGGLLIGTDTQYF. The CDR3 nucleotides are TGTGCCAGCAGTCCCGGGGGACTGCTGATCGGCACAGATACGCAGTATTTT.

The V and J genes are TRBV6-5 and TRBJ1-5; no definite D call. Trimming took off 8 bases at V and 4 bases at J, with 18 bases between the two ends. Germline assignment: CDR1 MNHEY and CDR2 SVGAGI. This CDR3 has 15 residues. CDR3 loop: CASVRTTDRNQPQHF. The CDR3, as DNA: TGTGCCAGCGTACGAACCACTGATCGGAATCAGCCCCAGCATTTT.

The CDR3 sequence is CASTGGGTQYF. The CDR3 DNA reads TGTGCCAGCACCGGGGGGGGGACCCAGTACTTC. The V call is TRBV12-3 or TRBV12-4, the J call TRBJ2-5; 8 bases map to TRBD2. Trimming at V came to 7 bases and at J to 7 bases, leaving 2 bases not matched to a gene. CDR3 length equals 11 residues.